A selection of T cell receptor beta chains follows, all from one sample in a study of blood T cell repertoires in COVID-19. The method was immunoSEQ multiplex PCR; TCRdb's version includes in-frame clones alone and lacks a portion of them. The sample has approximately 270,000 clones, approximately 83% seen once. The material sequenced was peripheral blood. The receptor set was obtained from a woman in her seventies with acute or convalescent COVID-19. Each CDR3 is given with its conserved first and last residue. Each record gives: V gene, clone size, D gene, J gene, CDR3 protein, CDR3 DNA. A D gene is named only where the DNA matches it firmly. Size is stated for part of the rows, as once, few or many counts, or as a class when the clone is expanded.

>TRBV6-5|.|.|TRBJ2-7
CASTGQFYEQYF
TGTGCCAGCACCGGACAGTTTTACGAGCAGTACTTC
>TRBV2|.|.|TRBJ1-1
CASSEGGLMNTEAFF
TGTGCCAGCAGTGAAGGGGGGCTAATGAACACTGAAGCTTTCTTT
>TRBV6-5|.|TRBD1|TRBJ1-2
CASSYPTGEGAGYTF
TGTGCCAGCAGTTACCCGACAGGGGAAGGCGCTGGCTACACCTTC
>TRBV9|.|.|TRBJ1-1
CASSVRGGTAEAFF
TGTGCCAGCAGCGTAAGGGGAGGGACCGCAGAAGCTTTCTTT
>TRBV9|.|.|TRBJ2-6
CASSVISGANVLTF
TGTGCCAGCAGCGTTATCTCTGGGGCCAACGTCCTGACTTTC
>TRBV6-6|.|TRBD1|TRBJ1-4
CASKLGQGGEKLFF
TGTGCCAGCAAGCTGGGACAGGGGGGTGAAAAACTGTTTTTT
>TRBV5-1|.|.|TRBJ2-3
CASSLLRGASTDTQYF
TGCGCCAGCAGCTTGCTTCGCGGGGCTAGCACAGATACGCAGTATTTT
>TRBV15|.|.|TRBJ1-5
CATSRWASNQPQHF
TGTGCCACCAGCAGGTGGGCGAGCAATCAGCCCCAGCATTTT
>TRBV10-3|.|.|TRBJ1-5
CAIRPDGGTQPQHF
TGTGCCATCAGGCCCGACGGGGGGACACAGCCCCAGCATTTT
>TRBV7-6|.|TRBD1|TRBJ2-1
CASSFRQGYNEQFF
TGTGCCAGCAGCTTTCGACAGGGGTACAATGAGCAGTTCTTC
>TRBV7-9|.|.|TRBJ1-1
CASTGLEGNTEAFF
TGTGCCAGCACAGGGCTAGAGGGAAACACTGAAGCTTTCTTT
>TRBV10-3|.|TRBD2|TRBJ2-3
CAISTTSGGTNTQYF
TGTGCCATCAGTACGACTAGCGGGGGGACTAATACGCAGTATTTT
>TRBV25-1|.|.|TRBJ1-3
CASSEFGLSGNTIYF
TGTGCCAGCAGTGAATTCGGACTCTCTGGAAACACCATATATTTT
>TRBV2|.|TRBD2|TRBJ2-1
CASSLGGANRDNEQFF
TGTGCCAGCAGCCTCGGGGGGGCCAATAGGGACAATGAGCAGTTCTTC
>TRBV28|.|TRBD1|TRBJ1-5
CASTQAGQGYQPQHF
TGTGCCAGCACCCAAGCGGGACAGGGATACCAGCCCCAGCATTTT
>TRBV27|.|TRBD2|TRBJ2-1
CASSLDGRGAYNEQFF
TGTGCCAGCAGTTTAGATGGGCGGGGGGCCTACAATGAGCAGTTCTTC
>TRBV10-3|.|.|TRBJ1-2
CAISKQGDYGYTF
TGTGCCATCAGTAAACAGGGCGACTATGGCTACACCTTC
>TRBV3-1/TRBV3-2|.|.|TRBJ2-5
CASPLETQYF
TGTGCCAGCCCCCTTGAGACCCAGTACTTC
>TRBV3-1/TRBV3-2|.|.|TRBJ2-7
CASSQARQMEQYF
TGTGCCAGCAGCCAAGCCCGACAGATGGAGCAGTACTTC
>TRBV7-9|once|.|TRBJ2-3
CASSLGPSSIWTQYF
TGTGCCAGCAGCTTAGGTCCGAGCTCAATTTGGACGCAGTATTTT
>TRBV4-1|.|.|TRBJ2-1
CASSQDHRPNEQFF
TGCGCCAGCAGCCAAGACCACAGACCCAATGAGCAGTTCTTC
>TRBV11-3|.|.|TRBJ2-1
CASSPRGGSGGEQFF
TGTGCCAGCAGCCCTAGAGGGGGTTCTGGGGGTGAGCAGTTCTTC
>TRBV7-9|.|.|TRBJ1-2
CASSPAAYGYTF
TGTGCCAGCAGCCCCGCGGCCTATGGCTACACCTTC
>TRBV7-8|few|TRBD1|TRBJ1-3
CASGNRGSGNTIYF
TGTGCCAGCGGGAACAGGGGAAGTGGAAACACCATATATTTT
>TRBV30|once|TRBD1|TRBJ1-6
CAWNYRGPSPLHF
TGTGCCTGGAATTACAGGGGACCCTCACCCCTCCACTTT
>TRBV6-5|.|TRBD1|TRBJ1-1
CASSYPRTGGKTEAFF
TGTGCCAGCAGTTACCCCCGGACAGGGGGGAAGACTGAAGCTTTCTTT
>TRBV7-3|once|.|TRBJ2-5
CASSSSLAETQYF
TGTGCCAGCAGCTCGTCTCTAGCCGAGACCCAGTACTTC
>TRBV10-1|.|.|TRBJ1-4
CASSDHTGPNEKLFF
TGCGCCAGCAGTGACCACACAGGGCCTAATGAAAAACTGTTTTTT
>TRBV5-4|.|TRBD2|TRBJ2-2
CASSSIPGLGVSGELFF
TGTGCCAGCAGCTCGATACCGGGACTAGGGGTGTCCGGGGAGCTGTTTTTT
>TRBV5-1|.|.|TRBJ2-5
CASSLFGASGSETQYF
TGCGCCAGCAGCCTGTTTGGGGCTAGTGGTAGTGAGACCCAGTACTTC
>TRBV5-4|.|.|TRBJ2-5
CASRLDSQETQYF
TGTGCCAGCAGATTGGACAGCCAAGAGACCCAGTACTTC
>TRBV6-1|.|.|TRBJ1-6
CASSETAHSSYNSPLHF
TGTGCCAGCAGTGAAACTGCGCATAGCTCCTATAATTCACCCCTCCACTTT
>TRBV20-1|.|TRBD2|TRBJ2-5
CSASSGGKETQYF
TGCAGTGCTAGTAGCGGGGGTAAAGAGACCCAGTACTTC
>TRBV6-6|.|TRBD1|TRBJ2-1
CASSTRDRAYNEQFF
TGTGCCAGCAGTACCCGGGACAGGGCCTACAATGAGCAGTTCTTC